This entry concerns a single T cell receptor (beta chain). Its antigen is currently unknown. Libraries were prepared by immunoSEQ multiplex PCR; TCRdb keeps only in-frame clonotypes and omits some of them. The data contain some 130,000 clones, 91% of them singletons. This entry belongs to a study of T cell responses to AZD1222 COVID-19 vaccine. Study findings and constraints: Recipients of two AZD1222 doses showed rising Spike-specific TCR breadth and depth. Sampling that yielded the repertoires occurred only after the peak T cell response. Unmutated variant regions are reportedly the target of nearly half of TCRs that are spike-specific. Spike was spanned by vaccine-associated CD4 TCRs, with dominance at 160-218 and 743-854.

V was shortened by 4 bases and J by 1 base, with 11 bases between the two germline ends. Germline CDR1 SGHRS, CDR2 YFSETQ. This CDR3 has 14 residues. This sequence joins TRBV5-1 and TRBJ1-1; D is unclear. The sequence was obtained from an adult in good health. Sample: peripheral blood, taken on day 0 of AZD1222 vaccination. CDR3 loop: CASSPSGENTEAFF. DNA of the CDR3: TGCGCCAGCAGCCCGTCCGGGGAGAACACTGAAGCTTTCTTT.